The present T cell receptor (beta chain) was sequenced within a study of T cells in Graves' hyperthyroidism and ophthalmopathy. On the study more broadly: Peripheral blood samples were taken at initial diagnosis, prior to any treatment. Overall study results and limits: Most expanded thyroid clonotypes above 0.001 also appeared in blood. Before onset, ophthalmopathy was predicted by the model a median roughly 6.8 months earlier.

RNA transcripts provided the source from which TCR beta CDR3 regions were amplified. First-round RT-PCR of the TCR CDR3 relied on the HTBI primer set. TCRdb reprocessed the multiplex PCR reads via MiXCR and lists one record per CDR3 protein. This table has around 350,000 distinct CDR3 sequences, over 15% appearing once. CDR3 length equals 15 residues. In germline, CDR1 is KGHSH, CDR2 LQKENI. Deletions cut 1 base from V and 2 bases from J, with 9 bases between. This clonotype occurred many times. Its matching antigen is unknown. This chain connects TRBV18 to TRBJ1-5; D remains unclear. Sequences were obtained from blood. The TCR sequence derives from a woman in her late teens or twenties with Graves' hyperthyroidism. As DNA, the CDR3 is TGTGCCAGCTCACCACGGGAGGTCGGCAATCAGCCCCAGCATTTT. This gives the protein CASSPREVGNQPQHF.